A selection of T cell receptor beta chains follows, all from one sample in a study of shared T cell receptors in the human thymus. Data came from immunoSEQ multiplex PCR; TCRdb stores just in-frame clones and leaves some out. The sample has 700,000 or so clones, approximately 85% seen once. These same data were also listed under a study on human thymus T cells.

Sequencing input: thymocytes. The receptors come from a girl in the first two years of life with a congenital heart defect. The CDR3 runs from the conserved cysteine through the conserved F or W. Each record gives: clone size, D gene, J gene, V gene, CDR3 protein, CDR3 DNA. A D gene is named only where the DNA matches it firmly. Only part of the rows carry a size: once, few, many, or a class if the clone is expanded.

>-|TRBD2|TRBJ2-1|TRBV5-6
CASSQITGGTYNEQFF
TGTGCCAGCAGCCAAATAACCGGGGGGACCTACAATGAGCAGTTCTTC
>few|-|TRBJ1-2|TRBV10-2
CASREGSGPQFNGYTF
TGCGCCAGCAGGGAGGGGTCAGGTCCTCAATTTAATGGCTACACCTTC
>-|TRBD1|TRBJ2-7|TRBV11-2
CASSHYRGKQDEQYF
TGTGCCAGCAGCCATTACAGGGGAAAGCAGGACGAGCAGTACTTC
>-|-|TRBJ1-6|TRBV28
CASSYKAGPNSYNSPLPF
TGTGCCAGCAGCTATAAGGCAGGGCCCAACTCCTATAATTCACCCCTCCCCTTT
>-|-|TRBJ1-1|TRBV5-1
CASSLVERDSCTEAFF
TGCGCCAGCAGCTTGGTGGAGAGGGATTCGTGCACTGAAGCTTTCTTT
>-|TRBD2|TRBJ2-3|TRBV19
CAHTGSSGADTQYF
TGTGCCCATACGGGGTCTAGCGGTGCAGATACGCAGTATTTT
>-|TRBD1|TRBJ2-7|TRBV2
CASAGQGSSYEQYF
TGTGCCAGCGCCGGACAGGGGAGCTCCTACGAGCAGTACTTC
>-|TRBD1|TRBJ2-7|TRBV5-1
CASSWTGEQYEQYF
TGCGCCAGCAGCTGGACAGGGGAACAATACGAGCAGTACTTC
>once|TRBD1|TRBJ1-2|TRBV29-1
CSAWGIRDRGNYGYTF
TGCAGCGCCTGGGGCATCCGGGACAGGGGGAACTATGGCTACACCTTC
>-|-|TRBJ2-5|TRBV7-8
CASSPQWTEPQETQYF
TGTGCCAGCAGCCCCCAATGGACAGAGCCCCAAGAGACCCAGTACTTC
>-|TRBD1|TRBJ1-3|TRBV5-6
CASSLLVGGANGNTIYF
TGTGCCAGCAGCTTATTAGTAGGGGGCGCAAATGGAAACACCATATATTTT
>-|-|TRBJ1-2|TRBV5-6
CASSLLTLNYGYTF
TGTGCCAGCAGCTTGCTCACTCTTAACTATGGCTACACCTTC
>-|-|TRBJ1-4|TRBV5-6
CASSSTIEKLFF
TGTGCCAGCAGCTCAACAATCGAAAAACTGTTTTTT
>-|-|TRBJ2-5|TRBV7-8
CASSPNEGADQETQYF
TGTGCCAGCAGCCCCAACGAGGGCGCGGACCAAGAGACCCAGTACTTC
>once|-|TRBJ1-1|TRBV5-1
CASSSRQDQNTEAFF
TGCGCCAGCAGCTCTAGACAGGATCAGAACACTGAAGCTTTCTTT
>-|-|TRBJ2-1|TRBV18
CASSPESVGVHEQFF
TGTGCCAGCTCACCCGAATCTGTCGGGGTCCATGAGCAGTTCTTC
>-|-|TRBJ1-1|TRBV6-6
CASSYSAAEDDTEAFF
TGTGCCAGCAGTTATTCCGCGGCCGAAGACGACACTGAAGCTTTCTTT
>-|-|TRBJ2-3|TRBV4-1
CASSQASVLRECTDTQYF
TGCGCCAGCAGCCAAGCGTCCGTTCTCCGGGAGTGCACAGATACGCAGTATTTT
>few|TRBD2|TRBJ2-5|TRBV25-1
CASSGVGLEETQYF
TGTGCCAGCAGTGGGGTGGGACTAGAAGAGACCCAGTACTTC
>-|TRBD1|TRBJ1-3|TRBV19
CASSIDPRGVAGNTIYF
TGTGCCAGTAGTATAGACCCCAGGGGGGTGGCTGGAAACACCATATATTTT
>few|TRBD1|TRBJ2-7|TRBV4-2
CASSQDRDRLYEQYF
TGTGCCAGCAGCCAAGATCGGGACAGACTCTACGAGCAGTACTTC
>-|-|TRBJ1-1|TRBV19
CASSMGRAGPEAFF
TGTGCCAGTAGTATGGGGAGAGCGGGACCTGAAGCTTTCTTT
>-|-|TRBJ1-6|TRBV28
CASSLASLRGRTLYSPLHF
TGTGCCAGCAGTTTAGCCTCGCTTCGCGGCAGAACCCTTTATTCACCCCTCCACTTT
>-|TRBD2|TRBJ2-7|TRBV5-3
CARSFWELAGFYEQYF
TGTGCCAGAAGCTTCTGGGAACTAGCGGGTTTCTACGAGCAGTACTTC